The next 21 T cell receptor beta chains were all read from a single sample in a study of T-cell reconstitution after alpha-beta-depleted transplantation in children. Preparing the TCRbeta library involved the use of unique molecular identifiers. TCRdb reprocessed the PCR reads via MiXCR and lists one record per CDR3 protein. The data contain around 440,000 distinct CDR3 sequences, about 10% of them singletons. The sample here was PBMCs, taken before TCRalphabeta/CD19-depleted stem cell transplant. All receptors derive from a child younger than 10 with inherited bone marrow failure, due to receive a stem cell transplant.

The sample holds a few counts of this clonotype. The CDR3 nucleotides read TGTGCCTGGACGAACAGTCGCTGGAACACTGAAGCTTTCTTT. Amino acid sequence: CAWTNSRWNTEAFF. V is TRBV30 and J is TRBJ1-1; D remains ambiguous. Trimming removed 4 bases from V and 1 base from J, with 13 bases in between. The CDR3 is 14 amino acids. Germline-derived CDR1 and CDR2 are GTSNPN and SVGIG (reference sequence).

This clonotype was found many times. This chain's CDR3 is CASSLGLAGDSQQFF. CDR3 nucleotides: TGTGCCAGCAGCTTAGGACTAGCGGGAGATTCCCAGCAGTTCTTC. The chain joins TRBV7-6 to TRBJ2-7; 12 bases line up with TRBD2. The J call is uncertain, as TRBJ2-1 better fits the DNA end. The CDR3 runs 15 residues. Per germline, CDR1 SGHVS and CDR2 FNYEAQ.

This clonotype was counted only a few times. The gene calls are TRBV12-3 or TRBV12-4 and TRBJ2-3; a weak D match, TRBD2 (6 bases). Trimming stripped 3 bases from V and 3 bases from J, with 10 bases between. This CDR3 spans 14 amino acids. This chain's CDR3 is CASSFGGTTDTQYF. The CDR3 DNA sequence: TGTGCCAGCAGTTTTGGGGGGACGACAGATACGCAGTATTTT.

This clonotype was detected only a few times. The CDR3 is CASSSRWAAYNEQFF. CDR3 coding DNA: TGTGCCAGCAGTTCCCGGTGGGCCGCCTACAATGAGCAGTTCTTC. This chain links TRBV6-5 with TRBJ2-1; unclear D gene. The V end was cut by 4 bases, the J end by 2 bases, with 12 bases between. Looked up from germline, CDR1 is MNHEY and CDR2 is SVGAGI. The CDR3 contains 15 residues.

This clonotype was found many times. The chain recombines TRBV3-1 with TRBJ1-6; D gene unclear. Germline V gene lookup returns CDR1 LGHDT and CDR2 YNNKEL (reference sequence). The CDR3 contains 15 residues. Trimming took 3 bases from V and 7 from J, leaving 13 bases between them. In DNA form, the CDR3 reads TGTGCCAGCAGCCATTATTGGACGGAAAATTCACCCCTCCACTTT. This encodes CASSHYWTENSPLHF. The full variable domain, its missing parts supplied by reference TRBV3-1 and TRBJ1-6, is DTAVSQTPKYLVTQMGNDKSIKCEQNLGHDTMYWYKQDSKKFLKIMFSYNNKELIINETVPNRFSPKSPDKAHLNLHINSLELGDSAVYFCASSHYWTENSPLHFGNGTRLTVT.

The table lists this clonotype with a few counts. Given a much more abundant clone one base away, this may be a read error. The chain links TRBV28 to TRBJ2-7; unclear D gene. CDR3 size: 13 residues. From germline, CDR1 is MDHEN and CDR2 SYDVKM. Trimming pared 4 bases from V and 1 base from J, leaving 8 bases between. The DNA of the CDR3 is TGTGCCAGCAGTTGGGGTAGGTCCTACGAGCAGTACTTC. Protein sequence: CASSWGRSYEQYF. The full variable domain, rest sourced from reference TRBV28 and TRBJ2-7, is DVKVTQSSRYLVKRTGEKVFLECVQDMDHENMFWYRQDPGLGLRLIYFSYDVKMKEKGDIPEGYSVSREKKERFSLILESASTNQTSMYLCASSWGRSYEQYFGPGTRLTVT.

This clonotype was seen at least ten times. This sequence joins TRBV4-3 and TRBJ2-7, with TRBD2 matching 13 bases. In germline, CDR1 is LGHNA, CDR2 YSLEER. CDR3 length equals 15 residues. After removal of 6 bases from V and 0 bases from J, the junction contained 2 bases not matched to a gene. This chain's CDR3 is CASSRTSGGSYEQYF. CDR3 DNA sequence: TGCGCCAGCAGTCGGACTAGCGGGGGCTCCTACGAGCAGTACTTC.

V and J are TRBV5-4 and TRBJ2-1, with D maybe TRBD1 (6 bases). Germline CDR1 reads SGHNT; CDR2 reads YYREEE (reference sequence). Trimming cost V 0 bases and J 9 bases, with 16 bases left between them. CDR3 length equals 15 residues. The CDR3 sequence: CASSLGITTGTEQFF. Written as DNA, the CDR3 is TGTGCCAGCAGCTTGGGGATTACTACAGGGACTGAGCAGTTCTTC.

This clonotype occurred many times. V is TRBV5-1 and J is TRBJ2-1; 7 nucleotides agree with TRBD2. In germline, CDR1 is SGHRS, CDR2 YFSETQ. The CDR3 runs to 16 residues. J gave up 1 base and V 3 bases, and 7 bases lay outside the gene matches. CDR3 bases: TGCGCCAGCAGCTGGGGCAGCGGGGTTTCCTACAATGAGCAGTTCTTC. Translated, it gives CASSWGSGVSYNEQFF.

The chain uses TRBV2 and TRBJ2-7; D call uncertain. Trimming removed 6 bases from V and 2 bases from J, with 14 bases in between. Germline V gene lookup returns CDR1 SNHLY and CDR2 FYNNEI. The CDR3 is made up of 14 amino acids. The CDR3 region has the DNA TGTGCCAGCAGGTCGGTCCGATCCGCCTACGAGCAGTACTTC. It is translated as CASRSVRSAYEQYF.

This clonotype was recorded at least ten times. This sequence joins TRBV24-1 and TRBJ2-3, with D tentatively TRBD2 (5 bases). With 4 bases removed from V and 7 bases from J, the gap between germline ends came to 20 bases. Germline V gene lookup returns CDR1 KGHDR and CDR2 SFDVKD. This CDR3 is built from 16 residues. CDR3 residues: CATSDPGNRRLNTQYF. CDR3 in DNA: TGTGCCACCAGTGACCCCGGGAATCGTAGGCTTAATACGCAGTATTTT.

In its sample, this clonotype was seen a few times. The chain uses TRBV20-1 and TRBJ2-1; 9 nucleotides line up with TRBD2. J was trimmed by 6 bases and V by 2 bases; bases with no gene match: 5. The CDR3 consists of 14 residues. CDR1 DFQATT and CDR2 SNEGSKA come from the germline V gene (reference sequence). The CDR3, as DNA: TGCAGTGCTAGAATCAGCGGGAGGCCCAATGAGCAGTTCTTC. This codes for CSARISGRPNEQFF.

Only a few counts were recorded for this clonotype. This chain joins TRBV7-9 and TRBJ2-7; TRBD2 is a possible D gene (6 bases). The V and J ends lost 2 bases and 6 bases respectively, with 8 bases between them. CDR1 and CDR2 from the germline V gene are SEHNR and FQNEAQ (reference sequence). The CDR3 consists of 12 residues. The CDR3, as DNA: TGTGCCAGCAGCTTACGGGGAGGCGAGCAGTACTTC. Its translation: CASSLRGGEQYF. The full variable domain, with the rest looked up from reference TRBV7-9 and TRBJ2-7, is DTGVSQNPRHKITKRGQNVTFRCDPISEHNRLYWYRQTLGQGPEFLTYFQNEAQLEKSRLLSDRFSAERPKGSFSTLEIQRTEQGDSAMYLCASSLRGGEQYFGPGTRLTVT.

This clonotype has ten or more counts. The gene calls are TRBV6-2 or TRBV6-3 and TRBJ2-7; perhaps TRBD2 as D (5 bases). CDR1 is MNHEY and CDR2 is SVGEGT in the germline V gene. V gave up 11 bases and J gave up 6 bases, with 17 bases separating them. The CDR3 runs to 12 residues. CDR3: CAGRRSAGEQYF. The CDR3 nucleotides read TGTGCCGGGAGACGTAGTGCGGGCGAGCAGTACTTC.

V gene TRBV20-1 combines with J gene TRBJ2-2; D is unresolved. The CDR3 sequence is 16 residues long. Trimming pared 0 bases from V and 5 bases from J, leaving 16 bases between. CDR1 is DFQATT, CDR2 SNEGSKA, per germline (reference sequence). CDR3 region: CSARDRVGPLTGELFF. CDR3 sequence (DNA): TGCAGTGCTAGAGACCGGGTGGGCCCCCTTACCGGGGAGCTGTTTTTT.

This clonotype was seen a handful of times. The CDR3 sequence: CATGGLAGATDTQYF. CDR3 nucleotide sequence: TGTGCCACAGGGGGGCTAGCGGGAGCAACAGATACGCAGTATTTT. The V call is TRBV6-1, the J call TRBJ2-3; 10 bases are a match to TRBD2. CDR3 length equals 15 residues. Germline V gives CDR1 MNHNS, CDR2 SASEGT. Trimming at V came to 10 bases and at J to 3 bases, leaving 10 bases not matched to a gene.

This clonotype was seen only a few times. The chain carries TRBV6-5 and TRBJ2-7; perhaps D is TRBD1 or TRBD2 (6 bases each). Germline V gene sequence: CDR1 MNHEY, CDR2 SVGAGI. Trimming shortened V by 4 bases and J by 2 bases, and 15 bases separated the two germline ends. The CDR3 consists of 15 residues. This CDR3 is CASSSPGARAYEQYF. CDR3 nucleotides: TGTGCCAGCAGTTCTCCGGGGGCGCGAGCCTACGAGCAGTACTTC.

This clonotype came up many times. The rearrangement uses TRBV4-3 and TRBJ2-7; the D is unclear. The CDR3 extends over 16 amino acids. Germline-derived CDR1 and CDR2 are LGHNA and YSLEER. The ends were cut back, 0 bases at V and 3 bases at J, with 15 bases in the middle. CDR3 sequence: CASSQDLGELSYEQYF. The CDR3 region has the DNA TGCGCCAGCAGCCAAGATCTGGGCGAGCTAAGCTACGAGCAGTACTTC.

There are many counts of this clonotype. This CDR3 reads CASSQAASGNTGELFF. The CDR3 DNA follows: TGCGCCAGCAGCCAAGCGGCTAGCGGGAACACCGGGGAGCTGTTTTTT. The chain uses TRBV4-3 and TRBJ2-2; 7 bases line up with TRBD2. V lost 1 base to trimming and J lost 1 base; unmatched junction nucleotides: 3. Germline V gene sequence: CDR1 LGHNA, CDR2 YSLEER. The CDR3 consists of 16 residues.

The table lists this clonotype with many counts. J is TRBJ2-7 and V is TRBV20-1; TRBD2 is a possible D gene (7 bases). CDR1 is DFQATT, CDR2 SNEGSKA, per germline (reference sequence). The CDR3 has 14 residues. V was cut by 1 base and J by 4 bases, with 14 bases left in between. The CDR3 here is CSARVGGGDYEQYF. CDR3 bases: TGCAGTGCTAGAGTGGGAGGGGGGGATTACGAGCAGTACTTC.

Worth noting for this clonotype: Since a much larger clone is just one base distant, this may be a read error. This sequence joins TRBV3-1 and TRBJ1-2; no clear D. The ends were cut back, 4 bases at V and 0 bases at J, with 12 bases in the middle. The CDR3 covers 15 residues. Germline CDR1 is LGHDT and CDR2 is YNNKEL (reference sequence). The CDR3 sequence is CASSPIGNSNYGYTF. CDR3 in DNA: TGTGCCAGCAGCCCAATAGGCAATTCTAACTATGGCTACACCTTC.